These 24 T cell receptor beta chains were all obtained from the same sample, sequenced in a study of control samples from healthy donors and cancer patients. The data were produced by immunoSEQ multiplex PCR, yet TCRdb's version contains in-frame clones alone and is incomplete. The table has 200,000 to 250,000 clones, around 94% seen once. Sample: blood. Every receptor here comes from a man aged 50 to 59 in good health.

The J gene is TRBJ1-5, the V gene TRBV2; a weak D match, TRBD1 (6 bases). Germline loops: CDR1 SNHLY, CDR2 FYNNEI. This CDR3 region has 13 residues. V shed 8 bases and J shed 7 bases, with 15 bases lying between them. CDR3 amino acids: CASVYQQGQPQHF. In nucleotides, the CDR3 is TGTGCCAGCGTTTACCAACAGGGACAGCCCCAGCATTTT.

This chain links TRBV18 with TRBJ2-7; perhaps TRBD2 as D (6 bases). Germline V gives CDR1 KGHSH, CDR2 LQKENI. Trimming shortened V by 3 bases and J by 2 bases, and 17 bases separated the two germline ends. This CDR3 is 16 amino acids long. In DNA form, the CDR3 reads TGTGCCAGCTCACCGACCCGGTGGGGGGAAACCTACGAGCAGTACGTC. Translation gives CASSPTRWGETYEQYV.

The chain has TRBV9 and TRBJ2-7; 9 bases line up with TRBD1. Germline loops: CDR1 SGDLS, CDR2 YYNGEE. Unmatched junction bases numbered 1, after V lost 3 bases and J lost 6 bases. This CDR3 is 12 amino acids long. DNA of the CDR3: TGTGCCAGCAGCGCGGACAGGGGCGAGCAGTACTTC. Translating gives CASSADRGEQYF.

The rearrangement links TRBV5-1 to TRBJ2-1, with 10 bases fitting TRBD1. This CDR3 comprises 20 residues. Trimming cost V 0 bases and J 0 bases; bases outside gene matches: 12. CDR1 and CDR2 from the germline V gene are SGHRS and YFSETQ. CDR3 in DNA: TGCGCCAGCAGCTTGGCTGGGGGACAGGGGCCAACCAGCTCCTACAATGAGCAGTTCTTC. This translates into CASSLAGGQGPTSSYNEQFF.

The rearrangement links TRBV12-3 or TRBV12-4 to TRBJ1-5; D is unclear. This CDR3 has 12 residues. V gave up 6 bases and J gave up 12 bases, with 15 bases separating them. The CDR3 DNA follows: TGTGCCAGCAGCTTCGGACGCGAGCGCCAGCATTTT. This codes for CASSFGRERQHF.

This clone was found a few times. This chain joins TRBV19 and TRBJ1-1; D call uncertain. V gave up 7 bases and J gave up 3 bases, with 15 bases separating them. Germline assignment: CDR1 LNHDA and CDR2 SQIVND (reference sequence). This CDR3 comprises 14 residues. The CDR3 DNA follows: TGTGCCAGTACCCTGGAGGGTCCCCACACTGAAGCTTTCTTT. It translates to CASTLEGPHTEAFF.

The rearrangement links TRBV11-2 to TRBJ1-5; possible D gene TRBD1, 5 bases. With 5 bases removed from V and 4 bases from J, the gap between germline ends came to 9 bases. CDR1 and CDR2 from the germline V gene are SGHAT and FQNNGV. The CDR3 has 13 amino acids. CDR3 coding DNA: TGTGCCAGCAGCCTCCAGGGAAATCAGCCCCAGCATTTT. Translation: CASSLQGNQPQHF.

This chain connects TRBV30 to TRBJ1-2; D is undetermined. The CDR3 contains 15 residues. V was trimmed by 2 bases and J by 4 bases, leaving 17 bases between them. Per the germline V gene, CDR1 is GTSNPN and CDR2 is SVGIG (reference sequence). The CDR3 DNA is TGTGCCTGGAGTAGATACCCCGCATCTTTCTATGGCTACACCTTC. Translating it yields CAWSRYPASFYGYTF.

This chain connects TRBV5-1 to TRBJ1-1; the D is unclear. Germline V gene lookup returns CDR1 SGHRS and CDR2 YFSETQ. There are 13 residues in the CDR3. Trimming pared 0 bases from V and 5 bases from J, leaving 8 bases between. The CDR3 is CASSLDSETEAFF. The CDR3 DNA reads TGCGCCAGCAGCTTGGACTCCGAAACTGAAGCTTTCTTT.

V and J are TRBV19 and TRBJ1-1, with D maybe TRBD1 (5 bases). This CDR3 is built from 13 residues. The V end lost 6 bases, the J end lost 5 bases, and 13 bases lay between the germline ends. Germline V CDR1 and CDR2: LNHDA, SQIVND (reference sequence). The CDR3 sequence is CASRPPRDTEAFF. Written as DNA, the CDR3 is TGTGCCAGTAGGCCCCCCAGGGATACTGAAGCTTTCTTT.

The chain recombines TRBV5-1 with TRBJ2-2, with D unresolved. Deletions cut 0 bases from V and 0 bases from J, with 6 bases between. The CDR3 covers 15 residues. Germline CDR1 reads SGHRS; CDR2 reads YFSETQ. The CDR3 loop reads CASSLDTPNTGELFF. CDR3 in DNA: TGCGCCAGCAGCTTGGACACGCCGAACACCGGGGAGCTGTTTTTT.

The chain combines TRBV28 with TRBJ1-6, with D uncertain. The CDR3 runs 12 residues. Trimming removed 5 bases from V and 13 bases from J, with 12 bases in between. From germline, CDR1 is MDHEN and CDR2 SYDVKM. CDR3 DNA: TGTGCCAGCAGTCCCTCCTACCCGCCCCTCCACTTT. It encodes CASSPSYPPLHF.

This sequence joins TRBV7-3 and TRBJ1-1, with unresolved D. Germline assignment: CDR1 SGHTA and CDR2 FQGTGA. The CDR3 consists of 13 residues. With 6 bases removed from V and 2 bases from J, the gap between germline ends came to 10 bases. CDR3 nucleotide sequence: TGTGCCAGCAGTAATTCAGGTAACACTGAAGCTTTCTTT. Translated: CASSNSGNTEAFF. The whole variable domain, filled in from reference TRBV7-3 and TRBJ1-1, reads GAGVSQTPSNKVTEKGKYVELRCDPISGHTALYWYRQSLGQGPEFLIYFQGTGAADDSGLPNDRFFAVRPEGSVSTLKIQRTERGDSAVYLCASSNSGNTEAFFGQGTRLTVV.

The CDR3 DNA reads as TGTGCCAGCAGCCGACCCGACAGGGGATCCTATGGCTACACCTTC. Translation: CASSRPDRGSYGYTF. V is TRBV5-4 and J is TRBJ1-2; TRBD1 agrees at 8 bases. V was pared by 4 bases and J by 4 bases, with 9 bases of the junction left unmatched. The CDR3 length is 15 residues. Germline CDR1 and CDR2: SGHNT and YYREEE (reference sequence).

The chain recombines TRBV28 with TRBJ2-7; perhaps TRBD1 as D (7 bases). V lost 11 bases to trimming and J lost 2 bases, with 19 bases between them. Germline lookup yields CDR1 MDHEN and CDR2 SYDVKM. The CDR3 is 14 residues long. CDR3 sequence (DNA): TGTGCCTCTCACGGGGGCAGGGGGACCTACGAGCAGTACTTC. This sequence encodes CASHGGRGTYEQYF.

The J gene is TRBJ1-4, the V gene TRBV12-5; D not resolved. The CDR3 is 13 amino acids. Germline V CDR1 and CDR2: LGHNT, FRNRAP. V was shortened by 5 bases and J by 7 bases, with 11 bases between the two germline ends. The CDR3 region is CASGDKSLEKLFF. CDR3 nucleotide sequence: TGTGCTAGTGGTGACAAGTCGCTTGAAAAACTGTTTTTT.

This clone was counted only a few times. CDR3 DNA sequence: TGTGCCAGTAGTATCTCGGGACAGTATGGCTACACCTTC. Its protein is CASSISGQYGYTF. The V and J genes are TRBV19 and TRBJ1-2, with TRBD1 identical over 7 bases. This CDR3 has 13 residues. CDR1 is LNHDA and CDR2 is SQIVND in the germline V gene (reference sequence). The V and J ends lost 3 bases and 5 bases, in that order; junction bases with no gene match: 3.

This chain connects TRBV5-6 to TRBJ2-5; D remains unclear. The V gene's germline CDR1 is SGHDT and CDR2 YYEEEE. The V end lost 4 bases, the J end lost 5 bases, and 15 bases lay between the germline ends. This CDR3 region has 14 residues. The CDR3 loop reads CASSAVTSGETQYF. Written as DNA, the CDR3 is TGTGCCAGCAGCGCGGTGACGTCTGGGGAGACCCAGTACTTC.

This chain links TRBV7-2 with TRBJ2-5; D unclear. V was shortened by 4 bases and J by 4 bases, with 7 bases between the two germline ends. Germline V lookup: CDR1 SGHTA, CDR2 FQGNSA. The length of the CDR3 is 12 residues. CDR3 residues: CASSSTRETQYF. CDR3 DNA: TGTGCCAGCAGCTCGACCCGAGAGACCCAGTACTTC.

This clone was observed a handful of times. CDR3 in amino acids: CASSLSGDEKPQHF. For the CDR3, the DNA is TGTGCCAGCAGTTTATCGGGGGATGAAAAGCCCCAGCATTTT. The chain couples TRBV27 to TRBJ1-5; the D gene is possibly TRBD1 (5 bases). The CDR3 is 14 amino acids. Germline-derived CDR1 and CDR2 are MNHEY and SMNVEV (reference sequence). The ends were cut back, 0 bases at V and 8 bases at J, with 11 bases in the middle.

This sequence joins TRBV3-1 (or the pseudogene TRBV3-2) and TRBJ1-2; 8 bases match TRBD1. There are 15 residues in the CDR3. The trim removed 4 bases at V and 6 bases at J, leaving 10 bases unmatched. In germline, CDR1 is LGHDT, CDR2 YNNKEL (reference sequence). The CDR3 nucleotides read TGTGCCAGCAGCCCTCAGGGGGCGGGGCGAAATGGCTACACCTTC. Translated: CASSPQGAGRNGYTF.

The rearrangement uses TRBV5-1 and TRBJ2-3, with D unclear. The V gene lost 2 bases and the J gene lost 4 bases, with 14 bases spanning the gap. Germline CDR1 and CDR2: SGHRS and YFSETQ. CDR3 size: 15 residues. CDR3 in amino acids: CASSFRPGRPDTQYF. The CDR3 nucleotides are TGCGCCAGCAGCTTCAGACCCGGTCGCCCAGATACGCAGTATTTT.

The gene calls are TRBV7-2 and TRBJ1-6; tentative D call: TRBD1 (5 bases). V gave up 4 bases and J gave up 4 bases, with 14 bases separating them. The germline V gene encodes CDR1 SGHTA and CDR2 FQGNSA. This CDR3 contains 16 residues. The CDR3 DNA is TGTGCCAGCAGCTCCCGACAGCCGCGGTATAATTCACCCCTCCACTTT. It encodes CASSSRQPRYNSPLHF.

The chain carries TRBV7-9 and TRBJ2-7; unclear D gene. The CDR3 length is 14 residues. Per germline, CDR1 SEHNR and CDR2 FQNEAQ (reference sequence). Between the trimmed V and J ends, which lost 2 bases and 2 bases, there was a span of 10 bases. In nucleotides, the CDR3 is TGTGCCAGCAGCTTATCGGGCGGCCCCTACGAGCAGTACGTC. This translates into CASSLSGGPYEQYV.